The 10 T cell receptor beta chains listed next were all sequenced from one sample in a study of tumor and adjacent non-tumor tissue in lung cancer. This sample's RNA came from whole unsorted tissue. The normal lung tissue was taken more than 3 cm from the tumor edge. The library came from three nested PCR rounds adapted from ARM-PCR protocols. From the multiplex PCR reads, TCRdb called clonotypes with MiXCR, one entry per CDR3 protein. The sample yields 90,000 to 110,000 distinct CDR3 sequences, roughly two thirds seen once. The sequenced sample consisted of distant non-tumor lung tissue. Source of these receptors: a man aged 55 to 70 with non-small cell lung cancer.

This clonotype has at least ten counts. The rearrangement uses TRBV20-1 and TRBJ2-7, with unresolved D. Per germline, CDR1 DFQATT and CDR2 SNEGSKA (reference sequence). The CDR3 extends over 12 amino acids. The germline V and J ends were trimmed by 5 bases and 3 bases, with 11 bases remaining between them. CDR3 region: CSAVSGIYEQYF. CDR3 in DNA: TGCAGTGCTGTAAGTGGGATCTACGAGCAGTACTTC.

This clonotype is medium-sized within its sample. The chain uses TRBV11-3 and TRBJ1-3; no reliable D call. The V end was cut by 8 bases, the J end by 0 bases, with 8 bases between. Germline V gene sequence: CDR1 SGHNT, CDR2 YENEEA. There are 13 residues in the CDR3. The chain's CDR3 is CASRQDSGNTIYF. DNA for the CDR3: TGTGCCAGCCGACAAGACTCTGGAAACACCATATATTTT.

This clonotype was detected only once. The CDR3 carries no conserved terminal phenylalanine or tryptophan, so it likely arises from a read error. CDR3 amino acids: CASSLTNLAGGGVEQFL. DNA of the CDR3: TGTGCCAGCAGCCTAACCAATCTAGCGGGAGGGGGTGTTGAGCAGTTCTTA. This chain connects TRBV5-6 to TRBJ2-1; TRBD2 matches 12 bases. CDR1 and CDR2 from the germline V gene are SGHDT and YYEEEE. This CDR3 contains 17 residues. J lost 9 bases, V lost 4 bases, and 14 bases had no gene match.

Details on this clonotype: With a much larger clone just one base away, this may be a read error. The V gene is TRBV14, the J gene TRBJ1-1; the D is unclear. The germline CDR1 and CDR2 sequences are SGHDN and FVKESK. CDR3 length: 15 amino acids. Trimming left V 2 bases short and J 0 bases short, with 10 bases between. CDR3 region: CASSQISGVNTEAFF. In DNA, the CDR3 is TGTGCCAGCAGCCAAATCAGCGGAGTGAACACTGAAGCTTTCTTT.

With respect to this clonotype: A junction boundary mismatches the germline segment, possibly from a read error. The rearrangement uses TRBV6-2 or TRBV6-3 and TRBJ2-7; D unclear. Germline V lookup: CDR1 MNHEY, CDR2 SVGEGT. CDR3 size: 12 residues. The CDR3 region is CASSSSRVDQYF. The CDR3 region has the DNA TGTGCCAGCAGTTCCTCAAGGGTAGATCAGTATTTC.

CDR3 amino acids: CACNPPSTEAFF. CDR3 DNA: TGTGCCTGCAATCCTCCGAGCACCGAAGCTTTCTTT. This sequence joins TRBV6-6 and TRBJ1-1; unclear D gene. From germline, CDR1 is MNHNY and CDR2 SVGAGI (reference sequence). CDR3 length: 12 amino acids. The ends were cut back, 11 bases at V and 8 bases at J, with 18 bases in the middle.

Points on this clonotype: The conserved final phenylalanine or tryptophan is absent from the CDR3, which likely points to a read error. The gene calls are TRBV11-3 and TRBJ2-1; TRBD2 matches at 9 bases. Germline V CDR1 and CDR2: SGHNT, YENEEA. Germline trimming cut 6 bases from V and 7 bases from J; bases unmatched to any gene: 7. The CDR3 sequence is 14 residues long. CDR3 sequence (DNA): TGTGCCAGCAGGGGGGAAGGACTAGCGAATGAGCAGTTCTGC. Its protein is CASRGEGLANEQFC.

This clonotype was seen repeatedly, ten times or more. The J gene is TRBJ2-7, the V gene TRBV4-2, with TRBD1 as a possible D gene (6 bases). The CDR3 is made up of 14 amino acids. The V gene lost 4 bases and the J gene lost 5 bases, with 15 bases spanning the gap. CDR1 and CDR2 (germline): LGHNA, YNFKEQ. CDR3 sequence (DNA): TGTGCCAGCAGCCGAGGGGGATACGGAGACGAGCAGTACTTC. Residues: CASSRGGYGDEQYF.

The chain uses TRBV6-2 or TRBV6-3 and TRBJ1-5; D gene unclear. The CDR3 is made up of 14 amino acids. Per the germline V gene, CDR1 is MNHEY and CDR2 is SVGEGT. The V end lost 6 bases, the J end lost 5 bases, and 14 bases lay between the germline ends. The CDR3 DNA sequence: TGTGCCAGCAGCTTCGATAGCCTTTATCAGCCCCAGCATTTT. As protein: CASSFDSLYQPQHF.

This clonotype has ten or more counts. The chain links TRBV28 to TRBJ1-1; D gene uncertain. Per the germline V gene, CDR1 is MDHEN and CDR2 is SYDVKM. V was trimmed by 4 bases and J by 5 bases, leaving 8 bases between them. The CDR3 covers 12 residues. The CDR3 reads CASSSGKTEAFF. The CDR3 region has the DNA TGTGCCAGCAGTTCGGGTAAAACTGAAGCTTTCTTT.